The next 6 T cell receptor beta chains were all read from a single sample in a study of post-analysis software for immune sequencing data. Study-level results: Controls had lower frequencies than patients of a few TRBV segments, which included TRBV5-6, TRBV5-1 and TRBV20-1.

These receptors have no identified antigens. The TCR beta cDNA libraries contained unique molecular identifiers. TCRdb fed the PCR reads into MiXCR, producing one record per CDR3 protein. The data show roughly 670,000 distinct CDR3 sequences, about 60% seen once. Specimen: blood. The receptors originated from a girl aged 2 to 10 with multiple sclerosis.

Remarks on this clonotype: The junction departs from germline at one end; a sequencing error may be responsible. The chain combines TRBV15 with TRBJ2-5; 7 nucleotides align to TRBD2. Germline V gene sequence: CDR1 LNHNV, CDR2 YYDKDF (reference sequence). The CDR3 has 15 amino acids. CDR3 sequence reads: CTTSRDGGGSETQYF. CDR3 nucleotide sequence: TGTACCACCAGCAGAGATGGGGGAGGGTCGGAGACCCAGTACTTC.

The gene calls are TRBV11-3 and TRBJ1-2; TRBD1 matches at 8 bases. CDR1 is SGHNT and CDR2 is YENEEA in the germline V gene. Trimming removed 6 bases from V and 6 bases from J; junction bases left unmatched: 6. The CDR3 spans 13 residues. CDR3 DNA sequence: TGTGCCAGCAGTGGCCGGACAGGGAATGGCTACACCTTC. It specifies CASSGRTGNGYTF.

The rearrangement links TRBV11-2 to TRBJ2-1; D perhaps matches TRBD1 (5 bases). CDR1 is SGHAT and CDR2 is FQNNGV in the germline V gene. CDR3 length: 15 amino acids. Between the trimmed V and J ends, which lost 2 bases and 2 bases, there was a span of 10 bases. Written as DNA, the CDR3 is TGTGCCAGCAGCTTACAAGGGGAAGCCTACAATGAGCAGTTCTTC. It yields the protein CASSLQGEAYNEQFF.

The rearrangement uses TRBV11-2 and TRBJ2-3; 9 nucleotides line up with TRBD2. V was pared by 1 base and J by 0 bases, with 8 bases of the junction left unmatched. This CDR3 has 18 residues. The germline CDR1 and CDR2 sequences are SGHAT and FQNNGV. The CDR3 coding sequence is TGTGCCAGCAGCTTAGGGGCGGCGGGAGGGGGGAGCACAGATACGCAGTATTTT. This encodes CASSLGAAGGGSTDTQYF.

V usage is TRBV12-3 or TRBV12-4 and J usage is TRBJ1-6; D remains ambiguous. The V end lost 2 bases, the J end lost 0 bases, and 11 bases lay between the germline ends. The CDR3 loop spans 17 amino acids. The CDR3 coding sequence is TGTGCCAGCAGTTTATGGCACGTTAGCTCCTATAATTCACCCCTCCACTTT. It encodes CASSLWHVSSYNSPLHF.

This chain connects TRBV7-3 to TRBJ2-1; the D gene is possibly TRBD2 (5 bases). The CDR3 length is 15 residues. The V gene lost 4 bases and the J gene lost 5 bases, with 15 bases spanning the gap. Germline V gene lookup returns CDR1 SGHTA and CDR2 FQGTGA. The CDR3 DNA sequence: TGTGCCAGCAGCTCTTGGGCTAGCCGAGACAATGAGCAGTTCTTC. Encoded protein: CASSSWASRDNEQFF. Full variable domain (outside the CDR3, taken from reference TRBV7-3 and TRBJ2-1): GAGVSQTPSNKVTEKGKYVELRCDPISGHTALYWYRQSLGQGPEFLIYFQGTGAADDSGLPNDRFFAVRPEGSVSTLKIQRTERGDSAVYLCASSSWASRDNEQFFGPGTRLTVL.